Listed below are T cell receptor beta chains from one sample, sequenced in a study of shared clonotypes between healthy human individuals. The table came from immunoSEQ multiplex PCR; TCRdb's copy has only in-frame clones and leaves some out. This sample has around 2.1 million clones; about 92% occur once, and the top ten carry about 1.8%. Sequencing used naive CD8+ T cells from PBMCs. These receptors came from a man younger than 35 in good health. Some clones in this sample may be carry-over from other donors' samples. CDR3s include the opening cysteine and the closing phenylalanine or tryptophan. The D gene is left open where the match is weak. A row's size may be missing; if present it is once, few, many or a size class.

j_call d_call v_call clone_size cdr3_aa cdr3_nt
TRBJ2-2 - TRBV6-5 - CASSYSKGATGELFF TGTGCCAGCAGTTACTCGAAAGGGGCCACCGGGGAGCTGTTTTTT
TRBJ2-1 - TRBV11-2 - CASSLDWGQGLLEQFF TGTGCCAGCAGCTTAGATTGGGGACAAGGTTTATTGGAGCAGTTCTTC
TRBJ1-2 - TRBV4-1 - CASSQEFPGQIYGYTF TGCGCCAGCAGCCAAGAGTTTCCTGGGCAGATATATGGCTACACCTTC
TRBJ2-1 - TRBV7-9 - CASSLILPSYNEQFF TGTGCCAGCAGCTTAATACTTCCCTCCTACAATGAGCAGTTCTTC
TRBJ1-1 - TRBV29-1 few CSVVQGLLSTEAFF TGCAGCGTTGTGCAGGGGCTGTTGAGCACTGAAGCTTTCTTT
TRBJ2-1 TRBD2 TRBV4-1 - CASSQPLAARWNEQFF TGCGCCAGCAGCCAACCGCTAGCGGCCAGGTGGAATGAGCAGTTCTTC
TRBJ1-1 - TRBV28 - CASRWGGTEAFF TGTGCCAGCAGGTGGGGTGGTACTGAAGCTTTCTTT
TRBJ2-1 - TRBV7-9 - CASSLRLTPYNEQFF TGTGCCAGCAGCTTGAGGTTGACTCCCTACAATGAGCAGTTCTTC
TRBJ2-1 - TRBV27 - CASKAEPFYNEQFF TGTGCCAGCAAGGCCGAGCCATTCTACAATGAGCAGTTCTTC
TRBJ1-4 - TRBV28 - CASISGTSTNEKLFF TGTGCCAGCATATCCGGGACATCAACTAATGAAAAACTGTTTTTT
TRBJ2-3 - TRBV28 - CASSGYRAEGDTDTQYF TGTGCCAGCAGTGGATACAGGGCCGAGGGGGACACAGATACGCAGTATTTT
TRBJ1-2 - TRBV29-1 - CSVEPGLGYGYTF TGCAGCGTTGAACCAGGATTGGGCTATGGCTACACCTTC
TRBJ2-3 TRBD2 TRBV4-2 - CASSLGLAGSDTQYF TGTGCCAGCAGCTTGGGACTAGCGGGATCGGATACGCAGTATTTT
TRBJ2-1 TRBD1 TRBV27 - CASSSGTGQYNEQFF TGTGCCAGCAGTTCAGGGACAGGGCAGTACAATGAGCAGTTCTTC
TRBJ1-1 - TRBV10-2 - CASAEGGFTEAFF TGCGCCAGCGCTGAGGGAGGATTCACTGAAGCTTTCTTT
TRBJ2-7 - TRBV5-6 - CASSWDPEGLEQYF TGTGCCAGCAGCTGGGACCCTGAAGGCCTCGAGCAGTACTTC
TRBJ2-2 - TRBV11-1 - CASSLLGALNTGELFF TGTGCCAGCAGCTTACTGGGGGCGTTGAACACCGGGGAGCTGTTTTTT
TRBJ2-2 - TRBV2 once CATLQWAGELFF TGTGCCACCCTGCAGTGGGCCGGGGAGCTGTTTTTT
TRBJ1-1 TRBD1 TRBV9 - CASSVGRDRIDLNTEAFF TGTGCCAGCAGCGTAGGCCGGGACAGAATTGATCTGAACACTGAAGCTTTCTTT
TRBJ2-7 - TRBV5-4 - CASSGGTVRSAEQYF TGTGCCAGCAGCGGGGGGACAGTAAGGTCAGCCGAGCAGTACTTC
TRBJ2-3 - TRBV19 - CAASGGSDTQYF TGTGCCGCCTCCGGGGGTTCAGATACGCAGTATTTT
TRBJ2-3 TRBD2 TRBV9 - CASSVLAGGRTDTQYF TGTGCCAGCAGCGTATTAGCGGGAGGAAGGACAGATACGCAGTATTTT
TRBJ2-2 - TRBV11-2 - CASSSAAGELFF TGTGCCAGCAGCTCCGCGGCCGGGGAGCTGTTTTTT
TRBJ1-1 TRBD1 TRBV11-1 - CASSLRGPGGNTEAFF TGTGCCAGCAGCTTAAGGGGGCCAGGGGGGAACACTGAAGCTTTCTTT
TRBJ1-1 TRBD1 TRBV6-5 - CASNDRVLNTEAFF TGTGCCAGCAATGACAGGGTTTTGAACACTGAAGCTTTCTTT
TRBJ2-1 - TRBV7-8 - CASSNTDGSNEQFF TGTGCCAGCAGCAACACGGACGGATCCAATGAGCAGTTCTTC
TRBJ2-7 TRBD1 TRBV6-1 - CASSEGDRGYEQYF TGTGCCAGCAGTGAAGGGGACAGGGGTTACGAGCAGTACTTC
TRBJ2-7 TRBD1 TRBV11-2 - CASSFITGDEQYF TGTGCCAGCAGCTTCATCACAGGGGACGAGCAGTACTTC
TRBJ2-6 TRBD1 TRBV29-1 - CSVLTGTGAGANVLTF TGCAGCGTGCTCACCGGGACAGGGGCTGGGGCCAACGTCCTGACTTTC
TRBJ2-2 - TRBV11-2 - CASSLIPTGELFF TGTGCCAGCAGCTTAATCCCGACCGGGGAGCTGTTTTTT
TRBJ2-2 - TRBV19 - CASSILGSGELFF TGTGCCAGTAGTATTTTGGGATCCGGGGAGCTGTTTTTT
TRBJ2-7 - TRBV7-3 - CASSQGSRGEQYF TGTGCCAGCAGCCAGGGGTCCCGGGGCGAGCAGTACTTC
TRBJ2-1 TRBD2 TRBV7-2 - CASSLWLAGGNEQFF TGTGCCAGCAGCTTATGGCTAGCGGGAGGCAATGAGCAGTTCTTC
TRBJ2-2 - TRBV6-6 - CASSPRQAGELFF TGTGCCAGCAGTCCGCGACAAGCAGGGGAGCTGTTTTTT
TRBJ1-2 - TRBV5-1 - CASSLGGNYGYTF TGCGCCAGCAGCTTAGGGGGGAACTATGGCTACACCTTC
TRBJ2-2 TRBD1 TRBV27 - CASRSRTGITGELFF TGTGCCAGCAGATCCAGGACAGGGATCACCGGGGAGCTGTTTTTT
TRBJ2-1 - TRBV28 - CASSLWGDSYNEQFF TGTGCCAGCAGTTTATGGGGGGACTCCTACAATGAGCAGTTCTTC
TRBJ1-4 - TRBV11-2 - CASSKRGVGPNEKLFF TGTGCCAGCAGCAAACGCGGGGTGGGTCCAAATGAAAAACTGTTTTTT
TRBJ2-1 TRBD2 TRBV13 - CASSSRGSGIYNEQFF TGTGCCAGCAGCTCCCGGGGTAGCGGGATATACAATGAGCAGTTCTTC
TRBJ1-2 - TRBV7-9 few CASSSTGTNTYGYTF TGTGCCAGCAGCTCCACAGGGACGAATACTTATGGCTACACCTTC